A single sample is the source of the 22 T cell receptor beta chains below, sequenced in a study of blood T cell repertoires in COVID-19. The data were produced by immunoSEQ multiplex PCR, yet TCRdb's version contains in-frame clones alone and is incomplete. Of tens of thousands of clones in the sample, roughly nine tenths are singletons; the top ten hold 25%. Source material: peripheral blood. The receptor source for this set is a woman of 80 years or more with active or convalescent COVID-19.

The V and J genes are TRBV2 and TRBJ1-4, with TRBD1 matching 10 bases. The J segment lost 6 bases and the V segment lost 6 bases, leaving 10 bases of the junction unmatched. Germline V gene lookup returns CDR1 SNHLY and CDR2 FYNNEI. The CDR3 length is 16 residues. The CDR3 DNA reads as TGTGCCAGCAGCGTCCCGGGACAGGGGCGGGATGAAAAACTGTTTTTT. This translates into CASSVPGQGRDEKLFF.

This rearrangement joins TRBV28 to TRBJ2-7, with D perhaps TRBD1 (6 bases). Germline CDR1 is MDHEN and CDR2 is SYDVKM. V lost 6 bases, J lost 2 bases, and 17 bases lay in between. The CDR3 has 15 amino acids. The CDR3 coding sequence is TGTGCCAGCAGACCACCGCGACAGGAGACCTACGAGCAGTACTTC. Translated, it gives CASRPPRQETYEQYF.

The chain recombines TRBV28 with TRBJ1-3, with a possible D match to TRBD1 (5 bases). The ends were cut back, 7 bases at V and 7 bases at J, with 17 bases in the middle. CDR1 and CDR2 from the germline V gene are MDHEN and SYDVKM. The length of the CDR3 is 14 residues. The CDR3 DNA sequence: TGTGCCAGCACTCTTTTGGCAGGGCGTAACACCATATATTTT. The encoded protein is CASTLLAGRNTIYF.

The chain employs TRBV5-4 and TRBJ1-2; possible D gene TRBD1, 5 bases. The germline V gene encodes CDR1 SGHNT and CDR2 YYREEE (reference sequence). The length of the CDR3 is 13 residues. V was shortened by 0 bases and J by 4 bases, with 7 bases between the two germline ends. CDR3 bases: TGTGCCAGCAGCTTGGCGGGGGGCTATGGCTACACCTTC. This encodes CASSLAGGYGYTF.

V and J are TRBV7-3 and TRBJ2-3; 13 bases map to TRBD2. CDR1 is SGHTA, CDR2 FQGTGA, per germline. Trimming cost V 2 bases and J 2 bases; bases outside gene matches: 19. The CDR3 extends over 22 amino acids. DNA for the CDR3: TGTGCCAGCAGCTTACCCTCGAGGACTAGCGGGGGCCCCACAGGAGCCACAGATACGCAGTATTTT. Protein sequence: CASSLPSRTSGGPTGATDTQYF.

The chain uses TRBV2 and TRBJ2-3; 13 bases are shared with TRBD2. The J segment lost 5 bases and the V segment lost 5 bases, leaving 7 bases of the junction unmatched. CDR1 is SNHLY, CDR2 FYNNEI, per germline. The CDR3 contains 16 residues. The CDR3 DNA is TGTGCCAGCAGTCTTGGGACTAGCGGGGTTCAAGATACGCAGTATTTT. Amino acids: CASSLGTSGVQDTQYF.

The chain has TRBV11-2 and TRBJ1-2; D unclear. The CDR3 covers 13 residues. Deletions cut 0 bases from V and 8 bases from J, with 10 bases between. Looked up from germline, CDR1 is SGHAT and CDR2 is FQNNGV. In DNA form, the CDR3 reads TGTGCCAGCAGCTTAGAGGCGGGCTTCGGCTACACCTTC. Protein sequence: CASSLEAGFGYTF.

The J gene is TRBJ1-5, the V gene TRBV18; TRBD1 matches at 7 bases. Germline values: CDR1 KGHSH, CDR2 LQKENI. The V gene end was trimmed by 6 bases and the J gene end by 2 bases; junction bases not matched to a gene: 4. This CDR3 has 14 residues. Here the CDR3 DNA reads TGTGCCAGCTCCCCTCAGGGGGGCAATCAGCCCCAGCATTTT. Translation gives CASSPQGGNQPQHF.

The chain joins TRBV6-5 to TRBJ1-1, with D perhaps TRBD1 (6 bases). V was cut by 6 bases and J by 3 bases, with 11 bases left in between. Germline V gene data show CDR1 as MNHEY and CDR2 as SVGAGI. The CDR3 is 13 residues long. In DNA, the CDR3 is TGTGCCAGCAGGGGAGGGGGGGACACTGAAGCTTTCTTT. It translates to CASRGGGDTEAFF.

Note on this clone: One junction end disagrees with the germline gene, perhaps due to a read error. This chain links TRBV18 with TRBJ2-5; the D gene is possibly TRBD2 (5 bases). The CDR3 length is 14 residues. Looked up from germline, CDR1 is KGHSH and CDR2 is LQKENI. The CDR3 DNA reads as TGTGCCAGCTCCCCACTTTTTCGGGGAGAGACCCAGTACTTC. Its protein product is CASSPLFRGETQYF.

This sequence joins TRBV2 and TRBJ2-2; 7 bases fit TRBD1. CDR1 SNHLY and CDR2 FYNNEI come from the germline V gene. This CDR3 contains 14 residues. J was trimmed by 4 bases and V by 4 bases; bases with no gene match: 3. The CDR3 reads CASSVQGVTGELFF. The CDR3 DNA reads TGTGCCAGCAGTGTTCAGGGGGTCACCGGGGAGCTGTTTTTT.

The rearrangement uses TRBV5-1 and TRBJ2-2, with D uncertain. The CDR3 sequence is 15 residues long. The germline V gene has CDR1 SGHRS and CDR2 YFSETQ. Between the trimmed V and J ends, which lost 0 bases and 6 bases, there was a span of 12 bases. The CDR3 DNA sequence: TGCGCCAGCAGCTTGGTGGCAGGTCAGCCCGGGGAGCTGTTTTTT. It encodes CASSLVAGQPGELFF.

The chain joins TRBV6-5 to TRBJ2-1; D unclear. Germline loops: CDR1 MNHEY, CDR2 SVGAGI. The CDR3 spans 12 residues. Between the trimmed V and J ends, which lost 5 bases and 9 bases, there was a span of 11 bases. The CDR3 DNA sequence: TGTGCCAGCAGTCCACCGTTGAGTGAGCAGTTCTTC. Translated, it gives CASSPPLSEQFF.

The chain uses TRBV7-2 and TRBJ1-4; D gene uncertain. The germline V gene encodes CDR1 SGHTA and CDR2 FQGNSA. The CDR3 sequence is 14 residues long. Trimming cost V 1 base and J 4 bases, with 7 bases left between them. The DNA for the CDR3 is TGTGCCAGCAGCTTAGTCTCGGGTAATGAAAAACTGTTTTTT. Protein sequence: CASSLVSGNEKLFF. Together with reference TRBV7-2 and TRBJ1-4, the CDR3 gives the full variable domain: GAGVSQSPSNKVTEKGKDVELRCDPISGHTALYWYRQSLGQGLEFLIYFQGNSAPDKSGLPSDRFSAERTGGSVSTLTIQRTQQEDSAVYLCASSLVSGNEKLFFGSGTQLSVL.

The V call is TRBV28, the J call TRBJ2-1; 7 nucleotides agree with TRBD2. The CDR3 extends over 15 amino acids. Germline-derived CDR1 and CDR2 are MDHEN and SYDVKM. Unmatched junction bases numbered 4, after V lost 0 bases and J lost 5 bases. The CDR3 sequence is CASSLWASGDNEQFF. The CDR3 bases are TGTGCCAGCAGTTTATGGGCTAGCGGAGACAATGAGCAGTTCTTC.

The chain joins TRBV6-4 to TRBJ2-3; perhaps TRBD1 as D (6 bases). The CDR3 is 15 amino acids. The V gene's germline CDR1 is MRHNA and CDR2 SNTAGT. V was cut by 4 bases and J by 1 base, with 12 bases left in between. The CDR3: CASSVEWTGTDTQYF. CDR3 nucleotides: TGTGCCAGCAGTGTCGAGTGGACAGGCACAGATACGCAGTATTTT.

The gene calls are TRBV2 and TRBJ1-4, with a weak D call TRBD1 (6 bases). Trimming took 6 bases from V and 3 from J, leaving 14 bases between them. CDR1 and CDR2 from the germline V gene are SNHLY and FYNNEI. The CDR3 is 15 residues long. The CDR3 DNA sequence: TGTGCCAGCAGGCCAGGTGGGGGCCCTAATGAAAAACTGTTTTTT. Its translation: CASRPGGGPNEKLFF.

The gene calls are TRBV18 and TRBJ2-7; TRBD2 might be the D (6 bases). Trimming shortened V by 9 bases and J by 5 bases, and 14 bases separated the two germline ends. CDR1 KGHSH and CDR2 LQKENI come from the germline V gene. This CDR3 spans 12 amino acids. CDR3 DNA sequence: TGTGCCAGGAGACCGGGAGTCGACGAGCAGTACTTC. Translating it yields CARRPGVDEQYF. The full variable domain, in which reference TRBV18 and TRBJ2-7 provide the parts outside the CDR3, is NAGVMQNPRHLVRRRGQEARLRCSPMKGHSHVYWYRQLPEEGLKFMVYLQKENIIDESGMPKERFSAEFPKEGPSILRIQQVVRGDSAAYFCARRPGVDEQYFGPGTRLTVT.

The CDR3 here is CASSQAIAETQYF. The CDR3 DNA reads as TGCGCCAGCAGCCAAGCTATAGCGGAGACCCAGTACTTC. The chain couples TRBV4-1 to TRBJ2-5; D might be TRBD2 (5 bases). CDR1 and CDR2 (germline): MGHRA, YSYEKL. The CDR3 has 13 amino acids. V gave up 1 base and J gave up 5 bases, with 8 bases separating them.

The genes are TRBV28 and TRBJ2-1; D possibly corresponds to TRBD2 (5 bases). CDR3 length equals 13 residues. V gave up 8 bases and J gave up 7 bases, with 15 bases separating them. The V gene's germline CDR1 is MDHEN and CDR2 SYDVKM. This chain's CDR3 is CASPAAGGNEQFF. The CDR3 bases are TGTGCCAGCCCGGCGGCGGGTGGGAATGAGCAGTTCTTC.

This sequence joins TRBV19 and TRBJ2-5; D unclear. This CDR3 region has 13 residues. Germline CDR1 is LNHDA and CDR2 is SQIVND (reference sequence). Trimming took off 9 bases at V and 4 bases at J, with 15 bases between the two ends. The CDR3 nucleotides are TGTGCCAGCGCCCCGGGTCCTGGAGAGACCCAGTACTTC. Translating gives CASAPGPGETQYF. Combining the CDR3 with reference TRBV19 and TRBJ2-5 gives the whole variable domain DGGITQSPKYLFRKEGQNVTLSCEQNLNHDAMYWYRQDPGQGLRLIYYSQIVNDFQKGDIAEGYSVSREKKESFPLTVTSAQKNPTAFYLCASAPGPGETQYFGPGTRLLVL.

In its sample, this clone was seen a few times. V usage is TRBV6-1 and J usage is TRBJ2-7, with 7 bases fitting TRBD2. Germline V gene lookup returns CDR1 MNHNS and CDR2 SASEGT. J was trimmed by 2 bases and V by 3 bases; bases with no gene match: 7. There are 15 residues in the CDR3. CDR3: CASSEQEAGPYEQYF. CDR3 sequence (DNA): TGTGCCAGCAGTGAGCAAGAAGCGGGGCCCTACGAGCAGTACTTC.